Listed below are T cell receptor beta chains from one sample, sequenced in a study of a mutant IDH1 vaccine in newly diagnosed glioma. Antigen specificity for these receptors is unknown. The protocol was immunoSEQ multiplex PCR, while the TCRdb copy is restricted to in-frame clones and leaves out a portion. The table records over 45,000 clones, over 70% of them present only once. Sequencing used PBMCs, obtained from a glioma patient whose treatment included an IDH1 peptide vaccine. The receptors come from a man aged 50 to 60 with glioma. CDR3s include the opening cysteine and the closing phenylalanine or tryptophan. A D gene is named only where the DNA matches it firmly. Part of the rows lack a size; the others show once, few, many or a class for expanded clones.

TGTGCCAGCAGCGTAGCTGTGACTAGCACAGATACGCAGTATTTT	CASSVAVTSTDTQYF	.	TRBV9	.	TRBJ2-3
TGTGCCAGCAGTGTGTCAGGCCCCGACTCTGGAAACACCATATATTTT	CASSVSGPDSGNTIYF	.	TRBV6-1	.	TRBJ1-3
TGTGCCAGCGGCCGGGACAAGAACACCGGGGAGCTGTTTTTT	CASGRDKNTGELFF	.	TRBV2	.	TRBJ2-2
TGTGCCAGCAGACAGGGGAACGGGGAGCTGTTTTTT	CASRQGNGELFF	.	TRBV6-1	TRBD1	TRBJ2-2
TGTGCCAGCAGCTCCTCCGGGACGAACACTGAAGCTTTCTTT	CASSSSGTNTEAFF	.	TRBV7-8	.	TRBJ1-1
TGTGCCAGTAGTATGGGGGGGGTCGGATACACTGAAGCTTTCTTT	CASSMGGVGYTEAFF	.	TRBV19	.	TRBJ1-1
TGCGCCAGTGCAGCCGCAGTTAACTATGGCTACACCTTC	CASAAAVNYGYTF	.	TRBV5-1	.	TRBJ1-2
TGTGCCAGCAGTTACAGGATAAACTATGGCTACACCTTC	CASSYRINYGYTF	.	TRBV2	.	TRBJ1-2
TGTGCCAGCAGTGATCCAGGGGGGACGTCCTACGAGCAGTACTTC	CASSDPGGTSYEQYF	.	TRBV2	.	TRBJ2-7
TGTGCCAGCAGTTTTCAGTCAGGGACCTCCTACAATGAGCAGTTCTTC	CASSFQSGTSYNEQFF	.	TRBV28	.	TRBJ2-1
TGTGCCAGCAGCACCCTAGGAGGGGGTGGGGAGCTGTTTTTT	CASSTLGGGGELFF	.	TRBV13	.	TRBJ2-2
TGTGCCAGCAGCCAGGAGATGGACACTGAAGCTTTCTTT	CASSQEMDTEAFF	.	TRBV14	.	TRBJ1-1
TGTGCCACCAGCATTAATTCGGATACGCAGTATTTT	CATSINSDTQYF	.	TRBV15	.	TRBJ2-3
TGTGCTAGCAGCTTAGACAGGAACACTGAAGCTTTCTTT	CASSLDRNTEAFF	.	TRBV7-7	.	TRBJ1-1
TGTGCCAGCAGCTTAGTACGCTTCGGCTATGGCTACACCTTC	CASSLVRFGYGYTF	once	TRBV7-8	.	TRBJ1-2
TGTGCCAGCAAAAACCTTGAAGCTTTCTTT	CASKNLEAFF	.	TRBV2	.	TRBJ1-1
TGTGCCAGTAGTATAGGCGGTGGAGAGACCCAGTACTTC	CASSIGGGETQYF	.	TRBV19	.	TRBJ2-5